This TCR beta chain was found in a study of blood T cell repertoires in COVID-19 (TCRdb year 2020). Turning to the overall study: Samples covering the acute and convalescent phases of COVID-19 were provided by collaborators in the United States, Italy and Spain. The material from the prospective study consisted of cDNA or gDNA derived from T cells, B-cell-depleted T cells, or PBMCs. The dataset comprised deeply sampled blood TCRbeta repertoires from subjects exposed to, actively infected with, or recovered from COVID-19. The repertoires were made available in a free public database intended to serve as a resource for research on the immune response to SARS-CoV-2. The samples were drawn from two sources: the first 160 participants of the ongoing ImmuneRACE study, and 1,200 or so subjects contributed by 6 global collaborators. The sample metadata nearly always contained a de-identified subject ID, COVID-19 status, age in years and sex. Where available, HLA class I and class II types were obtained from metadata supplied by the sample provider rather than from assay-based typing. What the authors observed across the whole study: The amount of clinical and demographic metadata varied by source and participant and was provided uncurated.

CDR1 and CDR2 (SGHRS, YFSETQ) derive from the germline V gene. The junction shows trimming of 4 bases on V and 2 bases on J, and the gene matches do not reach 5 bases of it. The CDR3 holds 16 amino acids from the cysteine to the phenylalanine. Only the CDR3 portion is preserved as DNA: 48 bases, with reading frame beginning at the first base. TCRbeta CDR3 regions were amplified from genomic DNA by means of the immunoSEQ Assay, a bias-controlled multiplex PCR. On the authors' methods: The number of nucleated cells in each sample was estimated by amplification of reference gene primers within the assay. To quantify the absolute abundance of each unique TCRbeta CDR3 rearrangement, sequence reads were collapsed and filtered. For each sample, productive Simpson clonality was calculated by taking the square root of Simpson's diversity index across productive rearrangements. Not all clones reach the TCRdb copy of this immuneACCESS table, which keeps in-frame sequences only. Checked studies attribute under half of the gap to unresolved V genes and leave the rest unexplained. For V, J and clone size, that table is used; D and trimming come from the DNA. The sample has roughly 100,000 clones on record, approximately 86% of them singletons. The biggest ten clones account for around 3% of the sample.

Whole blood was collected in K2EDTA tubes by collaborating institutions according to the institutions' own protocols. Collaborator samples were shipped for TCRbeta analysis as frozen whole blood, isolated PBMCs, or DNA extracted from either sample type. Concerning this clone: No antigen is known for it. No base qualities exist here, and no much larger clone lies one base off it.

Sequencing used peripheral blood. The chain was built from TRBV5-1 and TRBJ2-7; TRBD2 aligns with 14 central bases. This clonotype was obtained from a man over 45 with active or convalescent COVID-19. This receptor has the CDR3 CASSRTSGGSAYEQYF. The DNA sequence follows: TGCGCCAGCAGCCGGACTAGCGGGGGGTCGGCCTACGAGCAGTACTTC.